The TCR beta chain under discussion was sequenced for a study of T cells after yellow fever vaccination. Study conclusions and caveats: Secondary responses were weaker yet peaked faster, day 5 versus 15. Post-booster samples contained most primary-vaccination clones (more than 95% CD4, about 90% CD8).

UMIs and a universal primer site were added when TCR cDNA was made by 5'RACE template switching. TCRdb reprocessed the 5' RACE reads with MiXCR, giving one entry per CDR3 protein. The repertoire includes 510,000 or so distinct CDR3 sequences, about 19% of them detected once, and roughly an eighth sits in the top ten. Trimming cost V 1 base and J 3 bases, with 8 bases left between them. The germline V gene encodes CDR1 SGHRS and CDR2 YFSETQ. The CDR3 contains 13 residues. As concerns this clonotype: What it binds is not known.

The TCR was taken from a man aged 25 to 40 who received the YFV17D yellow fever vaccine. Specimen: PBMCs, collected 15 days after the yellow fever booster vaccination. The chain joins TRBV5-1 to TRBJ2-7, with D perhaps TRBD1 (5 bases). The CDR3 spells CASSLSRDYEQYF. The CDR3 DNA follows: TGCGCCAGCAGCTTGTCCAGGGACTACGAGCAGTACTTC. Full variable domain (rest looked up from reference TRBV5-1 and TRBJ2-7): KAGVTQTPRYLIKTRGQQVTLSCSPISGHRSVSWYQQTPGQGLQFLFEYFSETQRNKGNFPGRFSGRQFSNSRSEMNVSTLELGDSALYLCASSLSRDYEQYFGPGTRLTVT.